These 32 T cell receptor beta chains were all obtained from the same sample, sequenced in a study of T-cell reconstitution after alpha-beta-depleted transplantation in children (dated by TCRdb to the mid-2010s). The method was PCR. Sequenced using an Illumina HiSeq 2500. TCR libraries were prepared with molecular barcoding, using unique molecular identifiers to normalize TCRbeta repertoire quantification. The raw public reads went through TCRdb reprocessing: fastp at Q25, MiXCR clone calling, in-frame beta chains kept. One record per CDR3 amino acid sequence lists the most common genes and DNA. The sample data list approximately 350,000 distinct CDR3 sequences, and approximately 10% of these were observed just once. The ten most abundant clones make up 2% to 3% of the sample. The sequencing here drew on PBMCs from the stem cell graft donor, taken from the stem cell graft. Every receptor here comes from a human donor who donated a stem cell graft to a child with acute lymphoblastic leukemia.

CDR3 amino acids: CASSRGQGQQPQHF. For the CDR3, the DNA is TGTGCCAGCAGCCGTGGACAGGGGCAACAGCCCCAGCATTTT. This chain connects TRBV12-3 or TRBV12-4 to TRBJ1-5, with 9 bases matching TRBD1. There are 14 residues in the CDR3. The junction had 7 bases not matched to a gene; V was cut back by 6 bases and J by 7 bases.

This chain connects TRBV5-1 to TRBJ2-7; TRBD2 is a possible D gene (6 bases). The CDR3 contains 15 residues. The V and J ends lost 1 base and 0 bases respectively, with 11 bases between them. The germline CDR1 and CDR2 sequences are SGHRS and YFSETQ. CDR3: CASSLRASVSYEQYF. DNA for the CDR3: TGCGCCAGCAGCTTGAGGGCTAGCGTCTCCTACGAGCAGTACTTC.

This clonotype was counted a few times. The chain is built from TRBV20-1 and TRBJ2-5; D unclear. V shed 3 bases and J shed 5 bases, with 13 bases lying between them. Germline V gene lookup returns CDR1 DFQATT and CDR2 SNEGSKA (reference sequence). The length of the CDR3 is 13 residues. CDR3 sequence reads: CSASYDFGETQYF. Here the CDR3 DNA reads TGCAGTGCTAGCTATGACTTCGGGGAGACCCAGTACTTC.

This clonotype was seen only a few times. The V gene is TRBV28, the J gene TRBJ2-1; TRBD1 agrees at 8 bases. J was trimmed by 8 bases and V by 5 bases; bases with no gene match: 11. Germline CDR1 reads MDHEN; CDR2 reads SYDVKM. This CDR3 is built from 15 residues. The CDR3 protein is CASSPTGDRKYEQFF. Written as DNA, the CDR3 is TGTGCCAGCAGTCCGACAGGGGATCGTAAGTATGAGCAGTTCTTC.

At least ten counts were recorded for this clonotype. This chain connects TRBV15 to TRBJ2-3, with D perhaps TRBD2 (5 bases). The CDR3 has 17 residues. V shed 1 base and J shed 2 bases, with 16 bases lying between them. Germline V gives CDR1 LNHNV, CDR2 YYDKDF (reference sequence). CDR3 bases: TGTGCCACCAGCAGAGCAATTTGGTCAGCGGTCACAGATACGCAGTATTTT. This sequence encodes CATSRAIWSAVTDTQYF.

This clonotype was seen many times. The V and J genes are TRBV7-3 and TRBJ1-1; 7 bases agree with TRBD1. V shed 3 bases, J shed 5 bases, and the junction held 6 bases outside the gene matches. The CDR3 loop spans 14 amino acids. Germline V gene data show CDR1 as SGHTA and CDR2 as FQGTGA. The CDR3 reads CASSFLGDSTEAFF. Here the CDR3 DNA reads TGTGCCAGCAGCTTCCTCGGGGACAGTACTGAAGCTTTCTTT.

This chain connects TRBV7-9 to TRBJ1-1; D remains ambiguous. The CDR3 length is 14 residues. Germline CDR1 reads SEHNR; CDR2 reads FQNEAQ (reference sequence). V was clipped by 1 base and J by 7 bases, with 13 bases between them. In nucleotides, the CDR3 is TGTGCCAGCAGCTTAGAAGTCCCGAACGATGAAGCTTTCTTT. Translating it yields CASSLEVPNDEAFF.

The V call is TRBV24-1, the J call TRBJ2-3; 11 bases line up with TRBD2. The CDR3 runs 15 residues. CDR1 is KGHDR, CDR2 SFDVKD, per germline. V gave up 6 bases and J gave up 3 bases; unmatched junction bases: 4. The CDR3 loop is CATSRSGRGTDTQYF. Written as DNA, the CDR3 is TGTGCCACCAGTCGTAGCGGGAGGGGAACAGATACGCAGTATTTT.

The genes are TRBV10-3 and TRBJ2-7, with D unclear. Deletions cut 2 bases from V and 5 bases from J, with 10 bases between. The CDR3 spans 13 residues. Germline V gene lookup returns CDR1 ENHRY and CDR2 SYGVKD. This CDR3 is CAISERTGNEQYF. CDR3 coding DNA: TGTGCCATCAGTGAGCGGACCGGTAACGAGCAGTACTTC.

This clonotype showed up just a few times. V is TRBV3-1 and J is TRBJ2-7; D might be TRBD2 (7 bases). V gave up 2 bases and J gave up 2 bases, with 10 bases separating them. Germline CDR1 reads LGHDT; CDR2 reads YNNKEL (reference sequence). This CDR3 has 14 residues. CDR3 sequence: CASSQRGAPYEQYF. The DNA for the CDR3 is TGTGCCAGCAGCCAACGGGGGGCCCCCTACGAGCAGTACTTC.

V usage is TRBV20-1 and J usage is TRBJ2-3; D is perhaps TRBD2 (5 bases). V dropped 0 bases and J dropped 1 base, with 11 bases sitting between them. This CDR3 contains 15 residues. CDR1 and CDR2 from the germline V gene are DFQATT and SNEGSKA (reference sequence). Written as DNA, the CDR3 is TGCAGTGCTAGAGATCCGAGAGCGGGCACAGATACGCAGTATTTT. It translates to CSARDPRAGTDTQYF.

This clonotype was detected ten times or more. CDR3 residues: CASSLPRATETQYF. Here the CDR3 DNA reads TGTGCCAGCAGCTTACCTAGGGCCACGGAGACCCAGTACTTC. V and J are TRBV7-2 and TRBJ2-5, with D unresolved. V lost 2 bases, J lost 5 bases, and 12 bases lay in between. This CDR3 has 14 residues. In germline, CDR1 is SGHTA, CDR2 FQGNSA.

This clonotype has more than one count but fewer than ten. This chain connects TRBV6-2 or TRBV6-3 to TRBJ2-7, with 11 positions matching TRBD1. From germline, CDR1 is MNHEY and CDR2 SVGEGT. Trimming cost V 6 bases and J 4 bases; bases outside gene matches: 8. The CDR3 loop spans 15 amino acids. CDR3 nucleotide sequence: TGTGCCAGCAGATACACCGGACAGGGGGCTTACGAGCAGTACTTC. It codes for CASRYTGQGAYEQYF.

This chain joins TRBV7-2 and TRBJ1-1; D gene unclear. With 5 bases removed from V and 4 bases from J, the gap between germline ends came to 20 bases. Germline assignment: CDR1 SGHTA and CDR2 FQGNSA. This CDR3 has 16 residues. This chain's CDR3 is CASSPLGSRRSTEAFF. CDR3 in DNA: TGTGCCAGCAGCCCCCTGGGGAGCCGCAGGAGCACTGAAGCTTTCTTT.

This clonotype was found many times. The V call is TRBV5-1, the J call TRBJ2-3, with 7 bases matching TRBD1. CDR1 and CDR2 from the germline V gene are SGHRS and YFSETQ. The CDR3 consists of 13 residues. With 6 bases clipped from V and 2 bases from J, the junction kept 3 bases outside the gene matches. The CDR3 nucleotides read TGCGCCAGCAAGACAGGGACCACAGATACGCAGTATTTT. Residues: CASKTGTTDTQYF.

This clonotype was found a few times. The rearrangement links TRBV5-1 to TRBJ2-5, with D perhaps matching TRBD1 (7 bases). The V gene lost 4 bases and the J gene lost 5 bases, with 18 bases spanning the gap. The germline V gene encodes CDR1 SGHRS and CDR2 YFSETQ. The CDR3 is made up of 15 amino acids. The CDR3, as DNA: TGCGCCAGCAGCGCATTCCAGGGGGGCCAGGAGACCCAGTACTTC. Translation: CASSAFQGGQETQYF. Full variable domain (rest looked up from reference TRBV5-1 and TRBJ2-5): KAGVTQTPRYLIKTRGQQVTLSCSPISGHRSVSWYQQTPGQGLQFLFEYFSETQRNKGNFPGRFSGRQFSNSRSEMNVSTLELGDSALYLCASSAFQGGQETQYFGPGTRLLVL.

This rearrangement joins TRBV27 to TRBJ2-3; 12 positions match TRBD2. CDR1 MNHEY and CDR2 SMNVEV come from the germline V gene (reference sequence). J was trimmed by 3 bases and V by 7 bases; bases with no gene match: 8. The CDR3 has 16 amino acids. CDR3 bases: TGTGCCAGCACGGGACTAGCGGGCCACCTAACAGATACGCAGTATTTT. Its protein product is CASTGLAGHLTDTQYF.

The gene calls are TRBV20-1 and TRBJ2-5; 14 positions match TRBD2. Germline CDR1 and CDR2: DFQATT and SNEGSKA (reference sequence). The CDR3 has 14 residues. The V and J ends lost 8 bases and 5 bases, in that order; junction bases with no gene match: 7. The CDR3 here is CSHRTSGRLETQYF. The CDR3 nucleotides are TGCAGTCACCGGACTAGCGGGAGGTTGGAGACCCAGTACTTC.

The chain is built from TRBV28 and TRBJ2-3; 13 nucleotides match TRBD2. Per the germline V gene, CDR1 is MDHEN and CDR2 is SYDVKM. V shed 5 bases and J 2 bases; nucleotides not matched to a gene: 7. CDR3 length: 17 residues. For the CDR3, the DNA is TGTGCCAGCAGTCTCCCAACTAGCGGGAGGGCCACAGATACGCAGTATTTT. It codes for CASSLPTSGRATDTQYF.

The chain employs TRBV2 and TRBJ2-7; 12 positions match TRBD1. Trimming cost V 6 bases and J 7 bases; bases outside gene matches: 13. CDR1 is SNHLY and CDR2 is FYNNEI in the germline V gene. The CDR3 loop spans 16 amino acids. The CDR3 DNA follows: TGTGCCAGCAGAGACCCCGGGACAGGGGGCTTCAGGGAGCAGTACTTC. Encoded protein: CASRDPGTGGFREQYF.

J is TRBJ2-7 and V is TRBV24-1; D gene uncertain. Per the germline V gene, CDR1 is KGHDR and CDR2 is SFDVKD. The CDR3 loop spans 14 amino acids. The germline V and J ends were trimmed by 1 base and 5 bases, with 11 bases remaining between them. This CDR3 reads CATSDFSSPHEQYF. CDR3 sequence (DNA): TGTGCCACCAGTGATTTCAGCAGCCCCCACGAGCAGTACTTC.

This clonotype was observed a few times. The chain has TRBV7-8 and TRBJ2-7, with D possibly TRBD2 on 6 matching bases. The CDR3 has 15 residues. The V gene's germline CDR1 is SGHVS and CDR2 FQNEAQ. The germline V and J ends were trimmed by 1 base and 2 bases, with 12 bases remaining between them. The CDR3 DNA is TGTGCCAGCAGCTTAGTATCGGGAGATACCTACGAGCAGTACTTC. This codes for CASSLVSGDTYEQYF.

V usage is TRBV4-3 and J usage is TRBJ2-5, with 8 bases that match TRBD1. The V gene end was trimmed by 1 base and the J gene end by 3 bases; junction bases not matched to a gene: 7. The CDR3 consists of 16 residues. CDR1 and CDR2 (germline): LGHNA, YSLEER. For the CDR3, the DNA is TGCGCCAGCAGCCAAGTTTTCTCGGGACAGGAAGAGACCCAGTACTTC. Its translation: CASSQVFSGQEETQYF.

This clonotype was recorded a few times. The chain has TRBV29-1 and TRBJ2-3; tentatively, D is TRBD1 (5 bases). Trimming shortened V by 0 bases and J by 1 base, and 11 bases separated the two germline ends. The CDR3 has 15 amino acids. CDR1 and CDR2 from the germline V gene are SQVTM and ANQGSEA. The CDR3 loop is CSVEDLGPRTDTQYF. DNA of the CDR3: TGCAGCGTTGAAGATTTGGGGCCACGCACAGATACGCAGTATTTT.

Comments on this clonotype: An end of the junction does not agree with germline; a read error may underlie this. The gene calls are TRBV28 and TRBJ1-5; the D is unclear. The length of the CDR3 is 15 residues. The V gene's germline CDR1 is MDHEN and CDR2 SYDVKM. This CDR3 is CVSSSRAPGGQPQHF. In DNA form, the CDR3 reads TGTGTCAGCAGCTCTAGGGCCCCGGGCGGGCAGCCCCAGCATTTT.

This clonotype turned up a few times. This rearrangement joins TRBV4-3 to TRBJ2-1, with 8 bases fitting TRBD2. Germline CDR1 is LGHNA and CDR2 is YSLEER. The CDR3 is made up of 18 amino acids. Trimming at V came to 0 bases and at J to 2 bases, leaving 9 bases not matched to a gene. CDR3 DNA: TGCGCCAGCAGCCAAGATGTGGCAGGACTAGCCACCTACAATGAGCAGTTCTTC. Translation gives CASSQDVAGLATYNEQFF.

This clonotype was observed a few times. CDR3 in amino acids: CASSLGPSRGAYEQYF. The CDR3 DNA sequence: TGTGCCAGCAGCTTAGGCCCTAGCCGGGGGGCCTACGAGCAGTACTTC. J is TRBJ2-7 and V is TRBV7-2; TRBD2 agrees at 7 bases. CDR3 length: 16 amino acids. V was pared by 1 base and J by 2 bases, with 8 bases of the junction left unmatched. The V gene's germline CDR1 is SGHTA and CDR2 FQGNSA.

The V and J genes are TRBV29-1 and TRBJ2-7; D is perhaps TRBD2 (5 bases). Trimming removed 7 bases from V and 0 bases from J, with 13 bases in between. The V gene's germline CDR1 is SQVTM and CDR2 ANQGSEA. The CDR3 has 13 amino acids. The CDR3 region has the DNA TGCAGCGCCGGGGTCCGGGCCTCCTACGAGCAGTACTTC. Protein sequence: CSAGVRASYEQYF.

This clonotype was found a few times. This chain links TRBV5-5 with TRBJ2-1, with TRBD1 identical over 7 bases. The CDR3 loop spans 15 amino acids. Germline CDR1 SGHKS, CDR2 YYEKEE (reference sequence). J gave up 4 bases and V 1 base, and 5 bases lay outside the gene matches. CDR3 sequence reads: CASSLSDREYNEQFF. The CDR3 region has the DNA TGTGCCAGCAGCTTGTCTGACAGGGAGTACAATGAGCAGTTCTTC.

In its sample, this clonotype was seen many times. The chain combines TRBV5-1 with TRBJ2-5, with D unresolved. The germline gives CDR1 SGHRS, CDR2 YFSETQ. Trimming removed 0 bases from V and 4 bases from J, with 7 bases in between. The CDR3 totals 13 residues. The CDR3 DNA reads TGCGCCAGCAGCTTGGGAGCCGGAGAGACCCAGTACTTC. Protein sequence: CASSLGAGETQYF.

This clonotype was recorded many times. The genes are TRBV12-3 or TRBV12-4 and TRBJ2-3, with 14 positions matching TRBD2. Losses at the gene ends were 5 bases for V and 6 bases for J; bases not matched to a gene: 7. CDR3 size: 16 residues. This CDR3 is CASSTGLAGGADTQYF. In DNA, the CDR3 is TGTGCCAGCAGTACTGGACTAGCGGGAGGTGCTGATACGCAGTATTTT.

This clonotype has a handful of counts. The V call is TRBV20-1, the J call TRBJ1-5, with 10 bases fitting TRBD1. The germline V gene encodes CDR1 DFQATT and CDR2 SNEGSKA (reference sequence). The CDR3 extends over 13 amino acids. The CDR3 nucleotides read TGCGGGGGGGCCGGGACAGGGGTTCAGCCCCAGCATTTT. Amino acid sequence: CGGAGTGVQPQHF.